This T cell receptor beta chain derives from a study of CD8 T cells in ankylosing spondylitis. Study-wide points: For ankylosing spondylitis blood, a TCR beta motif of about eight highly homologous variants appeared characteristic.

The length of the CDR3 is 11 residues. Per the germline V gene, CDR1 is DFQATT and CDR2 is SNEGSKA (reference sequence). Trimming removed 4 bases at V and 2 bases at J, with 4 bases between. Libraries for TCR beta were made by quantitative 5'-RACE with molecular barcodes. TCRdb reprocessed the 5' RACE reads with MiXCR, giving one entry per CDR3 protein. The sample comprises approximately 240,000 distinct CDR3 sequences, 10% of which are singletons, and 2.6% rests with the top ten. About this clonotype: Its specificity is unknown.

Material: blood, either unsorted or a sorted T cell fraction (not recorded which). This rearrangement joins TRBV20-1 to TRBJ2-3; the D is unclear. This TCR was recovered from a male donor with ankylosing spondylitis or in good health (not recorded which). The CDR3 sequence is CSATLTDTQYF. Written as DNA, the CDR3 is TGCAGTGCTACCCTCACAGATACGCAGTATTTT.